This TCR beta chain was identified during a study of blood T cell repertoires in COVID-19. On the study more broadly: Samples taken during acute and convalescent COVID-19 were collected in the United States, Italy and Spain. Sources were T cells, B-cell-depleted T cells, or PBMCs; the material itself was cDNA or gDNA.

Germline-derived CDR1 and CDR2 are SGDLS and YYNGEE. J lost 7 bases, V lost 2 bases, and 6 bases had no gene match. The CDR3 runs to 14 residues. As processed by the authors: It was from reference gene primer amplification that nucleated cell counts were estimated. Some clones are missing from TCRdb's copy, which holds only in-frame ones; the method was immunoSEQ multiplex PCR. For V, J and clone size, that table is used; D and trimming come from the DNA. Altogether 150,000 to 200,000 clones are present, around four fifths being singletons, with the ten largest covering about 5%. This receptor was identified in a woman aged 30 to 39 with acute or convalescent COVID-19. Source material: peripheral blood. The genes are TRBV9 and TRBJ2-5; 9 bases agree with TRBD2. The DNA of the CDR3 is TGTGCCAGCAGCGTGAGCGGGGGGTTGGGGACCCAGTACTTC. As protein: CASSVSGGLGTQYF.